The 27 T cell receptor beta chains reported below all come from one sample, sequenced in a study of T cells after yellow fever vaccination. Each CDR3 protein gets one entry after TCRdb re-called the 5' RACE reads with MiXCR. The sample includes 60,000 to 85,000 distinct CDR3 sequences, more than 5.5% of them seen just once. The sample here was CD8+ T cells sorted from PBMCs, taken 4 to 6 days after the first yellow fever vaccination. The receptors were gathered from a man aged 18-30 years who received the YFV17D yellow fever vaccine.

This clonotype was detected a few times. J is TRBJ2-7 and V is TRBV11-2, with a tentative D call TRBD1 (7 bases). Trimming pared 0 bases from V and 3 bases from J, leaving 15 bases between. The CDR3 is 16 residues long. Germline-derived CDR1 and CDR2 are SGHAT and FQNNGV. This chain's CDR3 is CASSLEPAGGFYEQYV. The CDR3 DNA follows: TGTGCCAGCAGCTTAGAGCCAGCAGGGGGGTTCTACGAGCAGTACGTC.

This clonotype was seen ten or more times. The V gene is TRBV5-1, the J gene TRBJ2-1, with TRBD1 matching 7 bases. Germline loops: CDR1 SGHRS, CDR2 YFSETQ. The CDR3 runs to 14 residues. The V and J ends lost 7 bases and 7 bases, in that order; junction bases with no gene match: 11. CDR3 sequence reads: CASSIRQGENEQFF. DNA for the CDR3: TGCGCCAGCTCCATTCGACAGGGTGAAAATGAGCAGTTCTTC.

This clonotype was counted a few times. The chain joins TRBV5-1 to TRBJ2-5; no clear D gene. Germline assignment: CDR1 SGHRS and CDR2 YFSETQ. CDR3 length equals 13 residues. Trimming removed 3 bases from V and 1 base from J, with 7 bases in between. The CDR3 DNA is TGCGCCAGCAGCTATGAACCCCAAGAGACCCAGTACTTC. It yields the protein CASSYEPQETQYF. Combining the CDR3 with reference TRBV5-1 and TRBJ2-5 gives the whole variable domain KAGVTQTPRYLIKTRGQQVTLSCSPISGHRSVSWYQQTPGQGLQFLFEYFSETQRNKGNFPGRFSGRQFSNSRSEMNVSTLELGDSALYLCASSYEPQETQYFGPGTRLLVL.

The chain uses TRBV13 and TRBJ2-1; either TRBD1 or TRBD2 may fit D (6 bases each). This CDR3 has 14 amino acids. V dropped 8 bases and J dropped 4 bases, with 15 bases sitting between them. Germline lookup yields CDR1 PRHDT and CDR2 FYEKMQ (reference sequence). As DNA, the CDR3 is TGTGCCAGCGAAACCGGGGGCCTGTACAATGAGCAGTTCTTC. Translated, it gives CASETGGLYNEQFF. The variable domain in full, completed from reference TRBV13 and TRBJ2-1, reads AAGVIQSPRHLIKEKRETATLKCYPIPRHDTVYWYQQGPGQDPQFLISFYEKMQSDKGSIPDRFSAQQFSDYHSELNMSSLELGDSALYFCASETGGLYNEQFFGPGTRLTVL.

V usage is TRBV23-1 and J usage is TRBJ1-6; D may be TRBD1 (6 bases). TRBV23-1 is sorted into the ORF group, with uncertain function. V gave up 6 bases and J gave up 14 bases, with 17 bases separating them. This CDR3 region has 13 residues. CDR3 loop: CASSGQRLFTLHF. CDR3 DNA sequence: TGCGCCAGCAGCGGACAGCGACTCTTCACCCTCCACTTT.

V and J are TRBV24-1 and TRBJ2-3, with 10 nucleotides matching TRBD1. The V and J ends lost 3 bases and 4 bases, in that order; junction bases with no gene match: 6. This CDR3 has 16 amino acids. From germline, CDR1 is KGHDR and CDR2 SFDVKD. The CDR3 protein is CATSDPGDRGPDTQYF. The CDR3 DNA reads TGTGCCACCAGTGATCCCGGGGACAGGGGACCAGATACGCAGTATTTT.

This clonotype came up a few times. The chain employs TRBV9 and TRBJ1-2; TRBD1 matches at 7 bases. J gave up 8 bases and V 4 bases, and 5 bases lay outside the gene matches. CDR3 length: 12 residues. CDR1 SGDLS and CDR2 YYNGEE come from the germline V gene. The CDR3, as DNA: TGTGCCAGCAGCTTCGAAGGGGGCGGCTACACCTTC. This codes for CASSFEGGGYTF.

This clonotype occurred a few times. The gene calls are TRBV21-1 and TRBJ2-6; TRBD1 is taken as the D call from the table, unchecked against the DNA. TRBV21-1 is annotated as a pseudogene. CDR3 length: 16 amino acids. The chain's CDR3 is CTHPGTGVAGANVLTF. CDR3 nucleotide sequence: TGTACACACCCCGGGACAGGGGTTGCAGGGGCCAACGTCCTGACTTTC.

This clonotype showed up just a few times. This chain links TRBV7-9 with TRBJ2-1; 8 bases are shared with TRBD2. The CDR3 contains 14 residues. Germline V gene lookup returns CDR1 SEHNR and CDR2 FQNEAQ (reference sequence). Losses at the gene ends were 5 bases for V and 7 bases for J; bases not matched to a gene: 7. The CDR3 DNA sequence: TGTGCCAGCAGCCACCCGGGGGGGCCTAATGAGCAGTTCTTC. This translates into CASSHPGGPNEQFF.

In its sample, this clonotype was seen a few times. The chain joins TRBV19 to TRBJ1-5; D might be TRBD1 (6 bases). CDR3 size: 15 residues. V was trimmed by 7 bases and J by 6 bases, leaving 19 bases between them. CDR1 is LNHDA, CDR2 SQIVND, per germline (reference sequence). Here the CDR3 DNA reads TGTGCCAGTACCTCGTTCGGGGGCCAGGGTCAGCCCCAGCATTTT. Encoded protein: CASTSFGGQGQPQHF.

This clonotype was counted only a few times. This chain connects TRBV7-6 to TRBJ2-1; 12 positions match TRBD2. V was pared by 1 base and J by 8 bases, with 3 bases of the junction left unmatched. CDR1 is SGHVS and CDR2 is FNYEAQ in the germline V gene. The CDR3 runs to 15 residues. The CDR3 loop reads CASSLELAGGDEQFF. For the CDR3, the DNA is TGTGCCAGCAGCTTAGAACTAGCGGGGGGAGATGAGCAGTTCTTC.

This clonotype was seen repeatedly, ten times or more. The rearrangement joins TRBV2 to TRBJ1-2, with TRBD1 identical over 9 bases. The CDR3 extends over 14 amino acids. Germline V lookup: CDR1 SNHLY, CDR2 FYNNEI. With V trimmed by 4 bases and J by 4 bases, 4 bases remained unmatched. CDR3 sequence: CASSGTGGSYGYTF. In DNA, the CDR3 is TGTGCCAGCAGTGGAACAGGGGGCAGCTATGGCTACACCTTC.

This clonotype came up many times. V usage is TRBV5-6 and J usage is TRBJ2-1; no reliable D call. The CDR3 extends over 13 amino acids. Germline V gene data show CDR1 as SGHDT and CDR2 as YYEEEE. V was pared by 4 bases and J by 4 bases, with 9 bases between. CDR3 protein: CASSPTEYNEQFF. The CDR3, as DNA: TGTGCCAGCAGCCCGACGGAGTACAATGAGCAGTTCTTC.

This clonotype was detected many times. V gene TRBV7-2 combines with J gene TRBJ2-7; D may be TRBD1 (5 bases). Trimming shortened V by 5 bases and J by 3 bases, and 11 bases separated the two germline ends. Germline CDR1 and CDR2: SGHTA and FQGNSA. The CDR3 is made up of 13 amino acids. The CDR3 DNA sequence: TGTGCCAGCAGCCTTGTGACAGACTACGAGCAGTACGTC. This translates into CASSLVTDYEQYV.

This clonotype came up a few times. The chain employs TRBV5-1 and TRBJ2-2; D not certain. Between the trimmed V and J ends, which lost 0 bases and 5 bases, there was a span of 11 bases. Germline V gene sequence: CDR1 SGHRS, CDR2 YFSETQ. The CDR3 length is 15 residues. CDR3: CASSLAEGITGELFF. Here the CDR3 DNA reads TGCGCCAGCAGCTTGGCCGAAGGGATTACCGGGGAGCTGTTTTTT.

This chain joins TRBV6-1 and TRBJ1-2, with 7 bases matching TRBD1. The CDR3 runs 14 residues. The ends lost 6 bases at V and 4 bases at J; junction bases unmatched: 8. The germline CDR1 and CDR2 sequences are MNHNS and SASEGT. In nucleotides, the CDR3 is TGTGCCAGCAGGGGCGACAGGGCCCCCTATGGCTACACCTTC. This codes for CASRGDRAPYGYTF.

This clonotype has a handful of counts. The rearrangement joins TRBV6-2 or TRBV6-3 to TRBJ2-7, with D possibly being TRBD2 (6 bases). With 0 bases removed from V and 0 bases from J, the gap between germline ends came to 12 bases. This CDR3 is 16 amino acids long. Germline V CDR1 and CDR2: MNHEY, SVGEGT. The CDR3 DNA reads TGTGCCAGCAGTTACTCGTCACGGGAGAGCTCCTACGAGCAGTACGTC. Amino acid sequence: CASSYSSRESSYEQYV.

This chain joins TRBV3-1 and TRBJ1-1; D remains ambiguous. The V gene lost 0 bases and the J gene lost 5 bases, with 13 bases spanning the gap. The CDR3 sequence is 15 residues long. CDR1 is LGHDT and CDR2 is YNNKEL in the germline V gene (reference sequence). The CDR3 DNA sequence: TGTGCCAGCAGCCAAGATGCCCTACTGAGGACTGAAGCTTTCTTT. The encoded protein is CASSQDALLRTEAFF.

This clonotype was seen only a few times. This may arise from a read error, as a much more abundant clone is one base away. This chain joins TRBV6-5 and TRBJ2-1, with 7 bases matching TRBD1. The CDR3 extends over 15 amino acids. The germline CDR1 and CDR2 sequences are MNHEY and SVGAGI. Written as DNA, the CDR3 is TGTGCCAGCAGTTCCGGGACAGATTCCTACAATGGGCAGTTCTTC. Protein sequence: CASSSGTDSYNGQFF.

The chain uses TRBV5-1 and TRBJ2-3; TRBD2 is a possible D gene (6 bases). This CDR3 comprises 14 residues. The germline gives CDR1 SGHRS, CDR2 YFSETQ. The V and J ends lost 5 bases and 6 bases respectively, with 16 bases between them. The CDR3 here is CASRAGLEADTQYF. The CDR3 nucleotides read TGCGCCAGCAGAGCGGGTTTGGAGGCGGATACGCAGTATTTT.

This clonotype was counted many times. V gene TRBV11-2 combines with J gene TRBJ2-7; 7 bases line up with TRBD2. CDR1 is SGHAT and CDR2 is FQNNGV in the germline V gene. V shed 5 bases, J shed 3 bases, and the junction held 7 bases outside the gene matches. This CDR3 spans 14 amino acids. The CDR3 reads CASSVSGTIYEQYF. CDR3 in DNA: TGTGCCAGCAGCGTGTCGGGGACTATCTACGAGCAGTACTTC.

This clonotype was recorded at least ten times. The genes are TRBV13 and TRBJ2-7; maybe TRBD2 (5 bases). The CDR3 totals 14 residues. Germline V gene sequence: CDR1 PRHDT, CDR2 FYEKMQ (reference sequence). V gave up 4 bases and J gave up 5 bases, with 15 bases separating them. CDR3 DNA sequence: TGTGCCAGCAGCTCCACGGAGTTCGGGGACGAGCAGTACGTC. Its protein product is CASSSTEFGDEQYV.

The chain has TRBV12-3 or TRBV12-4 and TRBJ2-5, with a weak D call TRBD2 (5 bases). V gave up 8 bases and J gave up 5 bases, with 12 bases separating them. CDR3 length: 12 residues. CDR3: CASSSSWETQYF. In DNA, the CDR3 is TGTGCCAGCTCTAGCAGCTGGGAGACCCAGTACTTC.

This chain joins TRBV6-4 and TRBJ2-1, with 8 bases that match TRBD2. Germline trimming cut 3 bases from V and 10 bases from J; bases unmatched to any gene: 8. The CDR3 is made up of 14 amino acids. The germline V gene has CDR1 MRHNA and CDR2 SNTAGT. This CDR3 is CASSESGGAREQFF. The CDR3 coding sequence is TGTGCCAGCAGTGAATCCGGGGGGGCCAGGGAGCAGTTCTTC.

Ten or more counts support this clonotype. J is TRBJ2-5 and V is TRBV19, with D unclear. The CDR3 runs 13 residues. Germline values: CDR1 LNHDA, CDR2 SQIVND (reference sequence). V was pared by 3 bases and J by 3 bases, with 8 bases between. CDR3 residues: CASSIISKETQYF. CDR3 in DNA: TGTGCCAGTAGTATTATCTCTAAAGAGACCCAGTACTTC.

This clonotype was detected ten times or more. J is TRBJ2-1 and V is TRBV2; 11 nucleotides agree with TRBD2. Per the germline V gene, CDR1 is SNHLY and CDR2 is FYNNEI. J lost 3 bases, V lost 6 bases, and 1 base had no gene match. The CDR3 has 14 residues. DNA of the CDR3: TGTGCCAGCAGAGGGACTAGCGGCTACAATGAGCAGTTCTTC. Protein sequence: CASRGTSGYNEQFF.

The genes are TRBV2 and TRBJ2-2, with a possible D match to TRBD2 (6 bases). The CDR3 totals 15 residues. V shed 7 bases and J shed 6 bases, with 18 bases lying between them. Germline assignment: CDR1 SNHLY and CDR2 FYNNEI. The CDR3: CASNLKRSGAGELFF. The CDR3 nucleotides are TGTGCCAGCAATTTGAAGCGTTCGGGGGCCGGGGAGCTGTTTTTT.